The clone carrying this T cell receptor beta chain was seen repeatedly, ten times or more. Germline CDR1 is MDHEN and CDR2 is SYDVKM. This CDR3 has 17 residues. The V and J ends lost 6 bases and 7 bases, in that order; junction bases with no gene match: 9. These data belong to a study of T cells in Graves' hyperthyroidism and ophthalmopathy. RNA transcripts yielded amplified TCR beta CDR3 regions. Researchers ran a first-round RT-PCR on the TCR CDR3 using the HTBI primer set. TCRdb re-called the multiplex PCR reads through MiXCR, storing one row per CDR3 protein. This table has some 600,000 distinct CDR3 sequences, approximately 15% appearing once.

Material for sequencing was blood. The chain carries TRBV28 and TRBJ2-1; 16 positions agree with TRBD2. This sequence was found in a young woman with Graves' hyperthyroidism that later progressed to Graves' ophthalmopathy. The CDR3 region is CASRRGLAGGPGNEQFF. CDR3 nucleotides: TGTGCCAGCAGGCGGGGACTAGCGGGAGGGCCGGGGAATGAGCAGTTCTTC. The full variable domain, its missing parts supplied by reference TRBV28 and TRBJ2-1, is DVKVTQSSRYLVKRTGEKVFLECVQDMDHENMFWYRQDPGLGLRLIYFSYDVKMKEKGDIPEGYSVSREKKERFSLILESASTNQTSMYLCASRRGLAGGPGNEQFFGPGTRLTVL.